The rows below give T cell receptor beta chains drawn from one sample of a study of CD8+ T cells in alopecia areata. The repertoire was sequenced with immunoSEQ multiplex PCR; TCRdb's copy has only in-frame clones and lacks some. The sample holds 150,000 or so clones, 45% to 60% seen once. The sample taken for sequencing was CD4+ T cells sorted from blood. Receptors originate from a human donor with alopecia areata. Each CDR3 is given with its conserved first and last residue. A D gene is named only where the DNA matches it firmly. The listing skips clone size in some rows; elsewhere it reads once, few, many or a size class.

j_call: TRBJ1-3; v_call: TRBV7-9; clone_size: few; cdr3_length: 12; d_call: NA; cdr3_aa: CASSSFGNTIYF; cdr3_nt: TGTGCCAGCAGTTCCTTCGGAAACACCATATATTTT
j_call: TRBJ2-2; v_call: TRBV30; clone_size: NA; cdr3_length: 12; d_call: NA; cdr3_aa: CAWSVNTGELFF; cdr3_nt: TGTGCCTGGAGTGTTAATACCGGGGAGCTGTTTTTT
j_call: TRBJ2-5; v_call: TRBV5-1; clone_size: NA; cdr3_length: 18; d_call: TRBD1; cdr3_aa: CASSFMLSDRGLKETQYF; cdr3_nt: TGCGCCAGCAGTTTTATGCTATCCGACAGGGGGCTTAAAGAGACCCAGTACTTC
j_call: TRBJ1-2; v_call: TRBV23-1; clone_size: NA; cdr3_length: 11; d_call: NA; cdr3_aa: CASSQFSGYTF; cdr3_nt: TGCGCCAGCAGTCAATTCTCTGGCTACACCTTC
j_call: TRBJ1-5; v_call: TRBV18; clone_size: NA; cdr3_length: 15; d_call: NA; cdr3_aa: CASSPSGQSNQPQHF; cdr3_nt: TGTGCCAGCTCACCAAGCGGCCAGAGCAATCAGCCCCAGCATTTT
j_call: TRBJ2-7; v_call: TRBV6-5; clone_size: NA; cdr3_length: 15; d_call: TRBD2; cdr3_aa: CASSYSGGSIYEQYF; cdr3_nt: TGTGCCAGCAGTTACTCGGGCGGGAGTATATACGAGCAGTACTTC
j_call: TRBJ2-2; v_call: TRBV7-2; clone_size: NA; cdr3_length: 15; d_call: TRBD1; cdr3_aa: CASSSGTANTGELFF; cdr3_nt: TGTGCCAGCAGCTCCGGGACAGCGAACACCGGGGAGCTGTTTTTT
j_call: TRBJ2-1; v_call: TRBV6-5; clone_size: NA; cdr3_length: 15; d_call: TRBD2; cdr3_aa: CASSPRSGRNNEQFF; cdr3_nt: TGTGCCAGCAGTCCCCGGAGCGGGAGGAACAATGAGCAGTTCTTC
j_call: TRBJ2-3; v_call: TRBV27; clone_size: NA; cdr3_length: 13; d_call: TRBD1; cdr3_aa: CASRRQGSDTQYF; cdr3_nt: TGTGCCAGCAGAAGACAGGGTTCAGATACGCAGTATTTT
j_call: TRBJ2-5; v_call: TRBV29-1; clone_size: NA; cdr3_length: 13; d_call: NA; cdr3_aa: CSAIPVDQETQYF; cdr3_nt: TGCAGCGCGATTCCGGTAGACCAAGAGACCCAGTACTTC